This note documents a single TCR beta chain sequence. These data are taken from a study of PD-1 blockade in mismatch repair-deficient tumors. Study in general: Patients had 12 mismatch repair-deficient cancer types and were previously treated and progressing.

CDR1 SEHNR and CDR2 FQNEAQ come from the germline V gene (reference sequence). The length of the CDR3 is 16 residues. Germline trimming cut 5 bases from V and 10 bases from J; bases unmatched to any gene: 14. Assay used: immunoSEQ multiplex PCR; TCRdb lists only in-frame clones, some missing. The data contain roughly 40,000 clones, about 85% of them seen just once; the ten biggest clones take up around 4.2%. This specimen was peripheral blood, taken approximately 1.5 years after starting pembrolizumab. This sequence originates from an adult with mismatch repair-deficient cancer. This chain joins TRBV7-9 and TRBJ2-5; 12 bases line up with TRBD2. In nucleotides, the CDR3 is TGTGCCAGCAGCGAGTTGGGACTAGCGGGCCCTAGGGGCCAGTACTTC. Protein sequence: CASSELGLAGPRGQYF.